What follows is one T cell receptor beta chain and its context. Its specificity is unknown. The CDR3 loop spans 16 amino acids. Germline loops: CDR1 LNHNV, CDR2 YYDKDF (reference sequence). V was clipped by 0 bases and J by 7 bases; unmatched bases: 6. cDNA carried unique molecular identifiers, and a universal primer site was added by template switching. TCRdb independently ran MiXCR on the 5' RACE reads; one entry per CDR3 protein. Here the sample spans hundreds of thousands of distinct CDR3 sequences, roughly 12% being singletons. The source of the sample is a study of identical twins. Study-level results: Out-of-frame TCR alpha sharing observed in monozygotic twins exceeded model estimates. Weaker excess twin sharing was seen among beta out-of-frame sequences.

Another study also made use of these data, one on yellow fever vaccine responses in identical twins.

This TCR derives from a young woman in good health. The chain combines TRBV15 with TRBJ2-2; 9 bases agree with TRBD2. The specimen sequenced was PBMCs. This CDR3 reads CATSRDAGGPIGELFF. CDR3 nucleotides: TGTGCCACCAGCAGAGATGCGGGGGGGCCTATCGGGGAGCTGTTTTTT.